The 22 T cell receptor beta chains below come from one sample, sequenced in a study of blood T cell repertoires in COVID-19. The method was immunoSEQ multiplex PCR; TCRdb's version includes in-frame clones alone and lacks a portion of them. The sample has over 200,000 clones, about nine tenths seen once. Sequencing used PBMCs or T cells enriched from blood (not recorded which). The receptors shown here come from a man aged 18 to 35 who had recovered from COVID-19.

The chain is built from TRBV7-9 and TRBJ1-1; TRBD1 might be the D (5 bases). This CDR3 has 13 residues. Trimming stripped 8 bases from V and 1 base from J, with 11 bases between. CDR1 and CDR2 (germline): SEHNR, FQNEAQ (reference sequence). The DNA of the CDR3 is TGTGCCAGCCAGCGGGACGGGAACACTGAAGCTTTCTTT. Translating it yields CASQRDGNTEAFF.

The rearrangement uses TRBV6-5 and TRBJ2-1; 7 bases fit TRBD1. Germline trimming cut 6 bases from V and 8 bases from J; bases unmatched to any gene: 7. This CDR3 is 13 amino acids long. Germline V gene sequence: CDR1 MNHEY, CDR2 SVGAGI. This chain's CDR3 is CASRWTGWHEQFF. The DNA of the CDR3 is TGTGCCAGCAGATGGACAGGATGGCATGAGCAGTTCTTC.

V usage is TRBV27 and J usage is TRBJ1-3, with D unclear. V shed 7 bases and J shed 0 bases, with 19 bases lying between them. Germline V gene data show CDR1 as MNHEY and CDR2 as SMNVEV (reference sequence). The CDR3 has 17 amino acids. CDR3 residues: CASTFGRGMSSGNTIYF. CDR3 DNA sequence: TGTGCCAGCACCTTCGGACGGGGTATGAGCTCTGGAAACACCATATATTTT.

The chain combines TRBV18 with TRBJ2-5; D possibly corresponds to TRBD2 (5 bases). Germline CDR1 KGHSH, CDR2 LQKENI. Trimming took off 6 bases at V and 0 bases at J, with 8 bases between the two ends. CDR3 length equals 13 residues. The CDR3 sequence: CASSPRDQETQYF. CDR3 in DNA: TGTGCCAGCTCTCCGAGGGACCAAGAGACCCAGTACTTC.

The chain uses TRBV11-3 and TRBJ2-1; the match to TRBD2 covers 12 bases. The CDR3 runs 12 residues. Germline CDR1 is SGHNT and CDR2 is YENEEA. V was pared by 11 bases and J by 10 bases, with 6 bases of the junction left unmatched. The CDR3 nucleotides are TGTGCCGTTCGACTAGCGGGAGTAGAGCAGTTCTTC. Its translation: CAVRLAGVEQFF.

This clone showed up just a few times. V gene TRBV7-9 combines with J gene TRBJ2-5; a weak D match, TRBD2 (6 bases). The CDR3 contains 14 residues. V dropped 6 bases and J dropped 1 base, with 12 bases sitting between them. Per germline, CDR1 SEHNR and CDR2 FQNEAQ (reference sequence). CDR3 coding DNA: TGTGCCAGCAGGTCATCGGGACTCCAAGAGACCCAGTACTTC. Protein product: CASRSSGLQETQYF.

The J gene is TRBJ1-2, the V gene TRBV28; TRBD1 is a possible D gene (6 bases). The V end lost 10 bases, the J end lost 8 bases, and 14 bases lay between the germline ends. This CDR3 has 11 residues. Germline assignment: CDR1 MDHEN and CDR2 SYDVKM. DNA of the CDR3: TGTGCCACCTCGGGACATATCGGCTACACCTTC. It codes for CATSGHIGYTF.

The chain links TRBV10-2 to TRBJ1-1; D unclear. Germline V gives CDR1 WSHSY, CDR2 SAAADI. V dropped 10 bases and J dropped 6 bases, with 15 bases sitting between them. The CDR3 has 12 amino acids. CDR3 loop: CATTRGGAEAFF. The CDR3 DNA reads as TGCGCCACCACACGCGGTGGTGCTGAAGCTTTCTTT.

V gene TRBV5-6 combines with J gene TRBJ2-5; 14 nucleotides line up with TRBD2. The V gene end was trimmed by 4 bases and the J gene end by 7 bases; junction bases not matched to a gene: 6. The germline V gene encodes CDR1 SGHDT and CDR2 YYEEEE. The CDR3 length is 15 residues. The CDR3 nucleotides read TGTGCCAGCAGCCCCCGACTAGCGGGGGGGCGGACCCAGTACTTC. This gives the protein CASSPRLAGGRTQYF.

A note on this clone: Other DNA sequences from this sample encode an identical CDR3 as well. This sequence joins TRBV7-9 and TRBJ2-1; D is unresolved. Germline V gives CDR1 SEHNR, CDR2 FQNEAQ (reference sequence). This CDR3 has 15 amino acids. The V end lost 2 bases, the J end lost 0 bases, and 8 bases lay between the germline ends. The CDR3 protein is CASSLSESSYNEQFF. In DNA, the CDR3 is TGTGCCAGCAGCTTAAGCGAAAGCTCCTACAATGAGCAGTTCTTC.

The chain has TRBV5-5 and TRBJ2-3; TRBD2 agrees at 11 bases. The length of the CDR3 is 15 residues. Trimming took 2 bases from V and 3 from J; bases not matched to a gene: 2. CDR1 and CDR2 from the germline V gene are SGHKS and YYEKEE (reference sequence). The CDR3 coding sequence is TGTGCCAGCAGCTTACTAGCGGGAGTTACAGATACGCAGTATTTT. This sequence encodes CASSLLAGVTDTQYF.

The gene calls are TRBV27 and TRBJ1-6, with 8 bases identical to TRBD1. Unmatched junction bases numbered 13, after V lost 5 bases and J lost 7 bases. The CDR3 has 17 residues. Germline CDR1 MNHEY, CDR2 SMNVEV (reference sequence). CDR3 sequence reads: CASSGVFSGTGNSPLHF. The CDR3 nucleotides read TGTGCCAGCAGTGGCGTTTTTTCCGGGACAGGCAATTCACCCCTCCACTTT.

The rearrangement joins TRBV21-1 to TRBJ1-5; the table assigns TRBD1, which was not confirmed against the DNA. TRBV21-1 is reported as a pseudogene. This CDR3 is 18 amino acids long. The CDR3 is CASSSKGCGQGEFQPQHF. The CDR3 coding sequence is TGTGCCAGCAGCAGTAAGGGGTGCGGACAGGGAGAGTTTCAGCCCCAGCATTTT.

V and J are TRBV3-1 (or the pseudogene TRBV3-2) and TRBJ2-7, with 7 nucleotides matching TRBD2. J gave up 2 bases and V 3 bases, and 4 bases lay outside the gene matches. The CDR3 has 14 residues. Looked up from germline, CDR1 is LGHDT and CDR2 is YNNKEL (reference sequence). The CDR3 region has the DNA TGTGCCAGCAGCCAGGGGGAGGGGCCCTACGAGCAGTACTTC. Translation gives CASSQGEGPYEQYF.

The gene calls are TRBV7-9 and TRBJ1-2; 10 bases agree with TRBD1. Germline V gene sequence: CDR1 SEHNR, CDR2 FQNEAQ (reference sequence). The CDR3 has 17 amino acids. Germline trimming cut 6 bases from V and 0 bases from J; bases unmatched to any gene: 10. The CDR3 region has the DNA TGTGCCAGCAGTTCTTTGGGACAGGGGTCCCCTAACTATGGCTACACCTTC. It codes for CASSSLGQGSPNYGYTF.

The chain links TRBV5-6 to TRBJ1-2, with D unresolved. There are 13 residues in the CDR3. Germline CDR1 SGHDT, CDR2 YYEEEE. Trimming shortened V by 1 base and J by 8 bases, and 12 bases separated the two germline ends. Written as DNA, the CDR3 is TGTGCCAGCAGCTTGAAGGGTCCGGGGGGCTACACCTTC. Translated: CASSLKGPGGYTF.

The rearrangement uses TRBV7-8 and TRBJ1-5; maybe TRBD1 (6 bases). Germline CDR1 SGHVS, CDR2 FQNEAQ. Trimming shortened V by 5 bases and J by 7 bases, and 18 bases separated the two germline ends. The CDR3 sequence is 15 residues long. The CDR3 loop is CASSRKQGFVQPQHF. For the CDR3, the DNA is TGTGCCAGCAGCCGGAAACAGGGATTTGTGCAGCCCCAGCATTTT.

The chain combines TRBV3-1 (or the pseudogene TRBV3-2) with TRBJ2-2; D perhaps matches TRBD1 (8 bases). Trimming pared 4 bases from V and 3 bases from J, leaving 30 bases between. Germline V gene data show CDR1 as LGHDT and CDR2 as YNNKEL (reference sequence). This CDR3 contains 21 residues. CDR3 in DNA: TGTGCCAGCAGCCCCAACCCTACGAGGACAGGGAGGGGATCAGACACCGGGGAGCTGTTTTTT. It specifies CASSPNPTRTGRGSDTGELFF.

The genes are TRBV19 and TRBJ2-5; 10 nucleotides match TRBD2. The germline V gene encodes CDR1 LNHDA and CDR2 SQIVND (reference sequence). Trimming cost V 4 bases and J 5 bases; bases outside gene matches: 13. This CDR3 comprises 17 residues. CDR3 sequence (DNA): TGTGCCAGTAGTACGGAGGCGAGCGGGAGGGGGTCGGAGACCCAGTACTTC. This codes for CASSTEASGRGSETQYF.

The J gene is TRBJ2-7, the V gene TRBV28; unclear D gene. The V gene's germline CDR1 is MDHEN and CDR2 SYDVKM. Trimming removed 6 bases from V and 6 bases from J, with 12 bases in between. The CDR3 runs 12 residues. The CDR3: CASSLTSLEQYF. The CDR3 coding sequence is TGTGCCAGCAGCCTGACTTCTCTCGAGCAGTACTTC.

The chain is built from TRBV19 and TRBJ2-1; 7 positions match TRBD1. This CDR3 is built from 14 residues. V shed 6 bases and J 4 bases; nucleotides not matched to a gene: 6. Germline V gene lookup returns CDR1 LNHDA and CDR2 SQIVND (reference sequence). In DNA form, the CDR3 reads TGTGCCAGTAGCGTACAGGGGCCATACAATGAGCAGTTCTTC. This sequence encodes CASSVQGPYNEQFF.

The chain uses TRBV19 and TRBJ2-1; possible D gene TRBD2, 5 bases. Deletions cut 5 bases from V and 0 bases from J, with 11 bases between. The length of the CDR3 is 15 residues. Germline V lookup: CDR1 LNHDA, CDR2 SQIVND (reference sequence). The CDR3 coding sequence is TGTGCCAGTAGTCCCTCGAGCGGCTCCTACAATGAGCAGTTCTTC. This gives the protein CASSPSSGSYNEQFF.